The TCR beta chain described here comes from a study of Ad26.COV2.S vaccination and SARS-CoV-2 variants. Germline V gene sequence: CDR1 SGHRS, CDR2 YFSETQ. V lost 1 base and J lost 0, with 10 bases in between. This CDR3 is built from 16 residues. Method: immunoSEQ multiplex PCR; TCRdb's copy keeps in-frame clones and lacks some. Counted here are around 300,000 clones, approximately 90% occurring once; the ten biggest clones make up around 5%. Documented treatment: about 20 received Ad26.COV2.S at low or high dose, single or two shots; 5 received placebo; per-sample allocation not given. Vaccine and placebo recipients were sampled on day 63 after the first injection.

V usage is TRBV5-1 and J usage is TRBJ2-2; tentatively, D is TRBD1 (6 bases). The specimen was peripheral blood, collected in a trial of Ad26.COV2.S vaccine versus placebo. The sequence came from a person between 18 and 65 years old who received the Ad26.COV2.S COVID-19 vaccine or a placebo. CDR3 sequence: CASSLLNRANTGELFF. Here the CDR3 DNA reads TGCGCCAGCAGCTTGCTGAACAGGGCGAACACCGGGGAGCTGTTTTTT.